The 31 T cell receptor beta chains listed next were all sequenced from one sample in a study of radiation and T cells in renal cell carcinoma. Time point here: blood 4 weeks post-SBRT, at nephrectomy. Specified treatment: 15 Gy SBRT to primary tumor, nephrectomy 4 weeks later. Assay used: immunoSEQ multiplex PCR; TCRdb lists only in-frame clones, some missing. The sample includes tens of thousands of clones, over 80% of them seen just once. The material sequenced was blood, taken from a patient whose treatment included radiotherapy and nephrectomy. These receptors were taken from a woman aged 55-69 years with renal cell carcinoma.

This clone appeared once. This chain connects TRBV19 to TRBJ2-5, with 8 bases lining up with TRBD2. J gave up 1 base and V 4 bases, and 8 bases lay outside the gene matches. The CDR3 length is 16 residues. The germline CDR1 and CDR2 sequences are LNHDA and SQIVND (reference sequence). CDR3 sequence reads: CASSTRAGVPQETQYF. CDR3 coding DNA: TGTGCCAGTAGTACCAGAGCGGGAGTTCCCCAAGAGACCCAGTACTTC.

The chain joins TRBV28 to TRBJ2-7; 13 positions match TRBD2. The V gene end was trimmed by 6 bases and the J gene end by 3 bases; junction bases not matched to a gene: 8. The germline gives CDR1 MDHEN, CDR2 SYDVKM. The CDR3 contains 16 residues. The CDR3 DNA is TGTGCCAGCAGACTCTCACGGACTAGCGGGAGCTACGAGCAGTACTTC. It encodes CASRLSRTSGSYEQYF. Using reference TRBV28 and TRBJ2-7 for the parts outside the CDR3, the full variable domain is DVKVTQSSRYLVKRTGEKVFLECVQDMDHENMFWYRQDPGLGLRLIYFSYDVKMKEKGDIPEGYSVSREKKERFSLILESASTNQTSMYLCASRLSRTSGSYEQYFGPGTRLTVT.

The chain is built from TRBV7-9 and TRBJ2-5; TRBD1 is a possible D gene (6 bases). The CDR3 totals 17 residues. V was shortened by 4 bases and J by 4 bases, with 22 bases between the two germline ends. CDR1 SEHNR and CDR2 FQNEAQ come from the germline V gene (reference sequence). This CDR3 is CASSSTPGAAIRETQYF. In DNA form, the CDR3 reads TGTGCCAGCAGCTCAACCCCAGGGGCGGCTATCCGAGAGACCCAGTACTTC.

The rearrangement uses TRBV21-1 and TRBJ2-1; TRBD1, the table's D call, lacks a check against the DNA. TRBV21-1 is designated a pseudogene. This CDR3 contains 16 residues. Here the CDR3 DNA reads TGTGCCAGCAGCAAAACAGGACCTAGCTCCTACAATGAGCAGTTCTTC. Protein sequence: CASSKTGPSSYNEQFF.

The chain couples TRBV29-1 to TRBJ2-7; 10 bases align to TRBD1. J was trimmed by 1 base and V by 6 bases; bases with no gene match: 15. Germline-derived CDR1 and CDR2 are SQVTM and ANQGSEA. The CDR3 sequence is 17 residues long. The CDR3 region has the DNA TGCAGCGTCCACCTTGTGGGGACAGGGGCATCATCCTACGAGCAGTACTTC. Its protein product is CSVHLVGTGASSYEQYF.

The chain couples TRBV4-3 to TRBJ1-1; 7 nucleotides align to TRBD1. The V gene's germline CDR1 is LGHNA and CDR2 YSLEER. The V gene end was trimmed by 3 bases and the J gene end by 5 bases; junction bases not matched to a gene: 3. This CDR3 spans 13 amino acids. The CDR3 here is CASSQIQGTEAFF. In DNA, the CDR3 is TGCGCCAGCAGCCAGATACAGGGGACTGAAGCTTTCTTT.

The CDR3 region is CASSLDPRNTGELFF. DNA for the CDR3: TGTGCCAGCAGCTTGGATCCGAGGAACACCGGGGAGCTGTTTTTT. This chain joins TRBV5-4 and TRBJ2-2; D gene ambiguous. This CDR3 spans 15 amino acids. Germline CDR1 and CDR2: SGHNT and YYREEE (reference sequence). V gave up 0 bases and J gave up 1 base, with 7 bases separating them.

This chain joins TRBV7-2 and TRBJ1-1; D uncertain. The germline V and J ends were trimmed by 3 bases and 0 bases, with 5 bases remaining between them. The CDR3 length is 13 residues. CDR1 SGHTA and CDR2 FQGNSA come from the germline V gene. The CDR3 DNA is TGTGCCAGCAGCTTCACACTGAACACTGAAGCTTTCTTT. Translated: CASSFTLNTEAFF.

This clone showed up just a few times. The chain couples TRBV7-9 to TRBJ1-2; D possibly corresponds to TRBD1 (6 bases). The germline V gene encodes CDR1 SEHNR and CDR2 FQNEAQ (reference sequence). The length of the CDR3 is 16 residues. Trimming removed 0 bases from V and 2 bases from J, with 13 bases in between. The CDR3 DNA is TGTGCCAGCAGCTTAGCCGGGGCAGGGGCCAACTATGGCTACACCTTC. Its protein product is CASSLAGAGANYGYTF.

The chain is built from TRBV6-1 and TRBJ1-2; 9 positions match TRBD1. CDR3 length equals 14 residues. V was clipped by 0 bases and J by 5 bases; unmatched bases: 1. Germline lookup yields CDR1 MNHNS and CDR2 SASEGT. CDR3 DNA: TGTGCCAGCAGTGAAGCGGGGACAGGGTATGGCTACACCTTC. Protein sequence: CASSEAGTGYGYTF.

The chain uses TRBV2 and TRBJ2-4; D is uncertain. The CDR3 is made up of 10 amino acids. Germline lookup yields CDR1 SNHLY and CDR2 FYNNEI. Trimming removed 2 bases from V and 7 bases from J, with 0 bases in between. For the CDR3, the DNA is TGTGCCAGCAGTGAAAACATTCAGTACTTC. Residues: CASSENIQYF. Based on the CDR3 plus reference TRBV2 and TRBJ2-4, the full variable domain is EPEVTQTPSHQVTQMGQEVILRCVPISNHLYFYWYRQILGQKVEFLVSFYNNEISEKSEIFDDQFSVERPDGSNFTLKIRSTKLEDSAMYFCASSENIQYFGAGTRLSVL.

The chain combines TRBV6-5 with TRBJ1-1, with D maybe TRBD1 (5 bases). The V end was cut by 5 bases, the J end by 5 bases, with 12 bases between. CDR3 size: 13 residues. Germline assignment: CDR1 MNHEY and CDR2 SVGAGI. The CDR3 sequence: CASSQGGNTEAFF. The DNA of the CDR3 is TGTGCCAGCAGTCAGGGAGGGAATACTGAAGCTTTCTTT.

This clone turned up a few times. The chain employs TRBV4-1 and TRBJ2-3, with D hard to call. The germline V gene has CDR1 MGHRA and CDR2 YSYEKL. Trimming cost V 5 bases and J 2 bases, with 14 bases left between them. The CDR3 has 15 residues. The CDR3 sequence is CASSLVAGYTDTQYF. Written as DNA, the CDR3 is TGCGCCAGCAGCTTAGTCGCCGGATACACAGATACGCAGTATTTT.

This clone has more than one count but fewer than ten. Other DNA sequences in the same sample also yield this CDR3. V is TRBV7-9 and J is TRBJ2-2; TRBD1 matches 9 bases. CDR1 SEHNR and CDR2 FQNEAQ come from the germline V gene (reference sequence). The V gene end was trimmed by 5 bases and the J gene end by 3 bases; junction bases not matched to a gene: 7. The CDR3 contains 16 residues. The CDR3 loop reads CASSPRDRADTGELFF. CDR3 coding DNA: TGTGCCAGCAGCCCTCGGGACAGGGCGGACACCGGGGAGCTGTTTTTT. The variable domain in full, with the rest retrieved from reference TRBV7-9 and TRBJ2-2, is DTGVSQNPRHKITKRGQNVTFRCDPISEHNRLYWYRQTLGQGPEFLTYFQNEAQLEKSRLLSDRFSAERPKGSFSTLEIQRTEQGDSAMYLCASSPRDRADTGELFFGEGSRLTVL.

V usage is TRBV2 and J usage is TRBJ1-6; TRBD1 might be the D (6 bases). The germline V gene encodes CDR1 SNHLY and CDR2 FYNNEI. The CDR3 consists of 14 residues. V lost 7 bases to trimming and J lost 3 bases, with 10 bases between them. CDR3: CASNLDSYNSPLHF. The CDR3, as DNA: TGTGCCAGCAACCTGGACAGCTATAATTCACCCCTCCACTTT.

This clone was recorded only once. This rearrangement joins TRBV27 to TRBJ2-1; D unclear. Germline CDR1 MNHEY, CDR2 SMNVEV (reference sequence). Trimming removed 4 bases at V and 13 bases at J, with 11 bases between. The CDR3 is 11 residues long. CDR3 sequence (DNA): TGTGCCAGCAGTTCCCGGACGGTCCAGTTCTTC. It translates to CASSSRTVQFF.

This clone was seen a few times. V usage is TRBV19 and J usage is TRBJ1-2, with D hard to call. CDR1 is LNHDA and CDR2 is SQIVND in the germline V gene (reference sequence). This CDR3 has 14 residues. V shed 0 bases and J shed 3 bases, with 8 bases lying between them. The CDR3 sequence: CASSIDRTDYGYTF. The CDR3 DNA is TGTGCCAGTAGTATAGATAGGACGGACTATGGCTACACCTTC.

The rearrangement uses TRBV7-9 and TRBJ1-1; tentative D call: TRBD1 (6 bases). The CDR3 length is 14 residues. Trimming took off 5 bases at V and 3 bases at J, with 13 bases between the two ends. The germline CDR1 and CDR2 sequences are SEHNR and FQNEAQ (reference sequence). CDR3 loop: CASSAGQWDTEAFF. The DNA of the CDR3 is TGTGCCAGCAGCGCGGGACAATGGGACACTGAAGCTTTCTTT.

The chain carries TRBV19 and TRBJ2-2; tentatively, D is TRBD2 (6 bases). The CDR3 runs 16 residues. Per the germline V gene, CDR1 is LNHDA and CDR2 is SQIVND (reference sequence). Trimming took 7 bases from V and 5 from J, leaving 20 bases between them. CDR3 sequence (DNA): TGTGCCAGTACCTTACGCGGGACTCTTAAAACCGGGGAGCTGTTTTTT. Protein product: CASTLRGTLKTGELFF.

The J gene is TRBJ2-1, the V gene TRBV6-1; tentative D call: TRBD1 (5 bases). V lost 6 bases and J lost 3, with 6 bases in between. Germline CDR1 and CDR2: MNHNS and SASEGT. The CDR3 spans 12 residues. CDR3 nucleotides: TGTGCCAGCAGGACAGACTACAATGAGCAGTTCTTC. It codes for CASRTDYNEQFF.

The chain links TRBV4-1 to TRBJ2-7; the D gene is possibly TRBD2 (6 bases). The length of the CDR3 is 15 residues. Between the trimmed V and J ends, which lost 1 base and 0 bases, there was a span of 10 bases. CDR1 is MGHRA, CDR2 YSYEKL, per germline. The CDR3 loop is CASSQVPGGSYEQYF. For the CDR3, the DNA is TGCGCCAGCAGCCAAGTTCCCGGGGGCTCCTACGAGCAGTACTTC.

The chain joins TRBV6-5 to TRBJ1-1; 11 positions agree with TRBD1. This CDR3 spans 15 amino acids. Germline CDR1 reads MNHEY; CDR2 reads SVGAGI. The ends lost 7 bases at V and 1 base at J; junction bases unmatched: 5. CDR3 sequence: CASTPGTGGNTEAFF. The CDR3 DNA reads as TGTGCCAGCACCCCCGGGACAGGGGGGAACACTGAAGCTTTCTTT.

This clone was counted between two and nine times. The V gene is TRBV7-9, the J gene TRBJ2-7; 9 bases are a match to TRBD2. The CDR3 extends over 16 amino acids. Germline CDR1 is SEHNR and CDR2 is FQNEAQ (reference sequence). The junction had 10 bases not matched to a gene; V was cut back by 5 bases and J by 2 bases. The CDR3 region has the DNA TGTGCCAGCAGCCCCCCCTTAGCGGGAGCGGCCTACGAGCAGTACTTC. Translating it yields CASSPPLAGAAYEQYF. The full variable domain, its missing parts supplied by reference TRBV7-9 and TRBJ2-7, is DTGVSQNPRHKITKRGQNVTFRCDPISEHNRLYWYRQTLGQGPEFLTYFQNEAQLEKSRLLSDRFSAERPKGSFSTLEIQRTEQGDSAMYLCASSPPLAGAAYEQYFGPGTRLTVT.

The chain carries TRBV19 and TRBJ2-2, with 7 positions matching TRBD2. The J segment lost 2 bases and the V segment lost 7 bases, leaving 10 bases of the junction unmatched. CDR1 LNHDA and CDR2 SQIVND come from the germline V gene (reference sequence). The CDR3 contains 16 residues. The CDR3 is CASTYGGWGNTGELFF. The CDR3 DNA sequence: TGTGCCAGTACATACGGGGGGTGGGGAAACACCGGGGAGCTGTTTTTT. Variable domain in full (rest from reference TRBV19 and TRBJ2-2): DGGITQSPKYLFRKEGQNVTLSCEQNLNHDAMYWYRQDPGQGLRLIYYSQIVNDFQKGDIAEGYSVSREKKESFPLTVTSAQKNPTAFYLCASTYGGWGNTGELFFGEGSRLTVL.

There are a few counts of this clone. The chain has TRBV6-1 and TRBJ2-7, with no clear D. Trimming took 3 bases from V and 0 from J, leaving 15 bases between them. Looked up from germline, CDR1 is MNHNS and CDR2 is SASEGT. The CDR3 covers 16 residues. CDR3 loop: CASSDRARTHSYEQYF. The CDR3 DNA reads as TGTGCCAGCAGTGATAGGGCGAGAACACACTCCTACGAGCAGTACTTC.

The J gene is TRBJ1-1, the V gene TRBV19; a weak D match, TRBD1 (5 bases). CDR1 is LNHDA, CDR2 SQIVND, per germline (reference sequence). The CDR3 contains 14 residues. The V end lost 6 bases, the J end lost 1 base, and 12 bases lay between the germline ends. The CDR3 here is CASRTAGTNTEAFF. The CDR3 coding sequence is TGTGCCAGTAGGACGGCAGGGACGAACACTGAAGCTTTCTTT. Supplemented by reference TRBV19 and TRBJ1-1, the full variable domain reads DGGITQSPKYLFRKEGQNVTLSCEQNLNHDAMYWYRQDPGQGLRLIYYSQIVNDFQKGDIAEGYSVSREKKESFPLTVTSAQKNPTAFYLCASRTAGTNTEAFFGQGTRLTVV.

This chain links TRBV5-1 with TRBJ2-7, with 7 bases lining up with TRBD1. Germline CDR1 and CDR2: SGHRS and YFSETQ. After removal of 3 bases from V and 4 bases from J, the junction contained 4 bases not matched to a gene. This CDR3 is 13 amino acids long. The CDR3 sequence: CASSWGQNYEQYF. The CDR3 DNA is TGCGCCAGCAGCTGGGGACAGAATTACGAGCAGTACTTC.

This chain links TRBV14 with TRBJ2-5; D unclear. Trimming removed 0 bases from V and 7 bases from J, with 12 bases in between. CDR1 SGHDN and CDR2 FVKESK come from the germline V gene. The CDR3 runs to 14 residues. The CDR3 DNA reads as TGTGCCAGCAGCCAAGAATACCAATCGGGGACCCAGTACTTC. Translation gives CASSQEYQSGTQYF.

The chain is built from TRBV4-3 and TRBJ2-7; no clear D gene. The V and J ends lost 1 base and 1 base respectively, with 8 bases between them. The CDR3 has 14 amino acids. Germline V gene lookup returns CDR1 LGHNA and CDR2 YSLEER. The CDR3 spells CASSQAVPSYEQYF. The DNA of the CDR3 is TGCGCCAGCAGCCAAGCGGTTCCTTCCTACGAGCAGTACTTC.

This clone has a single count. The chain recombines TRBV6-6 with TRBJ2-1, with 9 positions matching TRBD1. CDR3 length equals 15 residues. Germline V gives CDR1 MNHNY, CDR2 SVGAGI (reference sequence). The junction had 7 bases not matched to a gene; V was cut back by 6 bases and J by 4 bases. The CDR3 reads CASRRTTGGYNEQFF. DNA for the CDR3: TGTGCCAGCAGGAGGACGACAGGGGGATACAATGAGCAGTTCTTC.

The chain employs TRBV6-6 and TRBJ1-5; D unresolved. The CDR3 is 13 residues long. Trimming stripped 0 bases from V and 6 bases from J, with 6 bases between. The V gene's germline CDR1 is MNHNY and CDR2 SVGAGI (reference sequence). The DNA of the CDR3 is TGTGCCAGCAGTTACTCGTTCGTTCAGCCCCAGCATTTT. It specifies CASSYSFVQPQHF.